This TCR beta chain is from a study of blood T cell repertoires in COVID-19. Overall study: Collection of acute and convalescent COVID-19 samples took place in the United States, Italy and Spain.

Germline CDR1 SGHVS, CDR2 FQNEAQ. The CDR3 loop spans 14 amino acids. Trimming removed 0 bases from V and 5 bases from J, with 8 bases in between. Only a few counts were recorded for this clone. In the original processing: Nucleated cell number was recorded as an estimate derived from reference gene primer amplification. Libraries were prepared by immunoSEQ multiplex PCR; TCRdb keeps only in-frame clonotypes and omits some of them. D and trimming were read from the DNA, whereas the V and J calls and clone size are those reported in that table. The sample carries around 200,000 clones, 84% recorded once.

This clonotype originated in an older woman with COVID-19, enrolled during active disease. The chain joins TRBV7-8 to TRBJ2-1; D might be TRBD2 (6 bases). The sample taken for sequencing was peripheral blood. As DNA, the CDR3 is TGTGCCAGCAGCTTAGCGGAGGGACACAATGAGCAGTTCTTC. Amino acid sequence: CASSLAEGHNEQFF. The whole variable domain, filled in from reference TRBV7-8 and TRBJ2-1, reads GAGVSQSPRYKVAKRGQDVALRCDPISGHVSLFWYQQALGQGPEFLTYFQNEAQLDKSGLPSDRFFAERPEGSVSTLKIQRTQQEDSAVYLCASSLAEGHNEQFFGPGTRLTVL.